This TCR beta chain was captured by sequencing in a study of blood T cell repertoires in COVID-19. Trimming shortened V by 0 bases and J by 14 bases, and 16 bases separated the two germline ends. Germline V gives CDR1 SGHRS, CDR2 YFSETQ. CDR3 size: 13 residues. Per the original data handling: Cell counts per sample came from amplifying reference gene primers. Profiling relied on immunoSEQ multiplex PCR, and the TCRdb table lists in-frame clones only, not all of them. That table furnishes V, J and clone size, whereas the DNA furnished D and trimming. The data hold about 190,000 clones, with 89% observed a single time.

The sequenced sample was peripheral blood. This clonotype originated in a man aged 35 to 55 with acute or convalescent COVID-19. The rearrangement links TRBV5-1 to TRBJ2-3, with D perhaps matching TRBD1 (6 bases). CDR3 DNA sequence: TGCGCCAGCAGCTTGGTAGCTGAGGGCAGGGGGTATTTT. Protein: CASSLVAEGRGYF.